The T cell receptor beta chain under discussion was sequenced for a study of identical twins. The study's findings and limits: Instead of following the same donors, the conclusions were based on cross-sectional statistical analysis. Excess twin sharing in beta out-of-frame sequences was weaker.

This clonotype has just a few counts. Its antigen is as yet unknown. The germline gives CDR1 DFQATT, CDR2 SNEGSKA (reference sequence). V was shortened by 1 base and J by 6 bases, with 13 bases between the two germline ends. The CDR3 length is 13 residues. Each CDR3 protein is one row after TCRdb ran MiXCR on the 5' RACE reads. The sample records some 690,000 distinct CDR3 sequences, roughly 20% being singletons. This sample also belongs to another study, concerning T cells expressing NK-cell markers. That report notes: The study found these clonotypes also leading the CD3+CD56-NKG2C+ fraction in a few donors.

The TCR was taken from a woman aged 18 to 35 in good health. What was sequenced was PBMCs. This chain joins TRBV20-1 and TRBJ2-7; possible D gene TRBD2, 5 bases. The CDR3 spells CSARVDSFSEQYF. CDR3 sequence (DNA): TGCAGTGCTAGAGTGGACTCGTTCTCCGAGCAGTACTTC.